One and the same sample provided the 30 T cell receptor beta chains below, sequenced in a study of T cells after yellow fever vaccination. TCRdb processed the 5' RACE reads anew with MiXCR; each CDR3 protein has one entry. The data show some 110,000 distinct CDR3 sequences, with roughly 6.8% seen just once and 2.7% held by the top ten. The specimen was CD4+ T cells sorted from PBMCs, collected approximately 40 days after the first yellow fever vaccination. These receptor sequences come from a man in his late teens or twenties who received the YFV17D yellow fever vaccine.

This clonotype was counted many times. The chain is built from TRBV7-2 and TRBJ2-5, with unresolved D. The germline V gene encodes CDR1 SGHTA and CDR2 FQGNSA. This CDR3 spans 14 amino acids. The ends were cut back, 2 bases at V and 7 bases at J, with 14 bases in the middle. The DNA of the CDR3 is TGTGCCAGCAGCTTACTAGAGCGATGGGGGACCCAGTACTTC. Protein: CASSLLERWGTQYF.

This clonotype showed up many times. This chain links TRBV20-1 with TRBJ2-1, with 7 nucleotides matching TRBD1. The CDR3 extends over 15 amino acids. The trim removed 0 bases at V and 9 bases at J, leaving 11 bases unmatched. CDR1 is DFQATT and CDR2 is SNEGSKA in the germline V gene (reference sequence). DNA of the CDR3: TGCAGTGCTAGAGATCGGAGACAGGGTGATAGTGAGCAGTTCTTC. Residues: CSARDRRQGDSEQFF.

This clonotype occurred many times. The V call is TRBV7-9, the J call TRBJ2-7; 8 nucleotides align to TRBD1. The CDR3 is 14 amino acids. Germline CDR1 reads SEHNR; CDR2 reads FQNEAQ (reference sequence). V trimming: 5 bases; J trimming: 5 bases; junction bases outside the gene matches: 8. The CDR3 DNA reads TGTGCCAGCAGCCCAGGACAGGGAATGGACGAGCAGTACTTC. This translates into CASSPGQGMDEQYF.

The chain joins TRBV7-2 to TRBJ1-6, with D perhaps matching TRBD1 (5 bases). V was trimmed by 4 bases and J by 2 bases, leaving 9 bases between them. This CDR3 is 15 amino acids long. Germline V gene lookup returns CDR1 SGHTA and CDR2 FQGNSA. The CDR3 nucleotides read TGTGCCAGCAGCTCCGACAGTGCCTATAATTCACCCCTCCACTTT. Its protein is CASSSDSAYNSPLHF.

This clonotype was observed at least ten times. J is TRBJ1-1 and V is TRBV7-9; unclear D gene. Trimming cost V 3 bases and J 1 base, with 9 bases left between them. Germline assignment: CDR1 SEHNR and CDR2 FQNEAQ (reference sequence). The CDR3 is 14 amino acids. The CDR3 DNA follows: TGTGCCAGCAGCTTGGAAGGATCGAACACTGAAGCTTTCTTT. It yields the protein CASSLEGSNTEAFF. Full variable domain (rest looked up from reference TRBV7-9 and TRBJ1-1): DTGVSQNPRHKITKRGQNVTFRCDPISEHNRLYWYRQTLGQGPEFLTYFQNEAQLEKSRLLSDRFSAERPKGSFSTLEIQRTEQGDSAMYLCASSLEGSNTEAFFGQGTRLTVV.

This clonotype has ten or more counts. The chain uses TRBV14 and TRBJ2-7, with D possibly matching TRBD1 (6 bases). CDR3 length: 16 amino acids. Germline lookup yields CDR1 SGHDN and CDR2 FVKESK. Trimming shortened V by 4 bases and J by 0 bases, and 16 bases separated the two germline ends. The DNA of the CDR3 is TGTGCCAGCAGCCTCTCAGGGGCAGCTATCTCCTACGAGCAGTACGTC. This codes for CASSLSGAAISYEQYV.

This clonotype was recorded many times. The genes are TRBV20-1 and TRBJ1-1; D uncertain. Germline CDR1 and CDR2: DFQATT and SNEGSKA (reference sequence). The CDR3 runs to 14 residues. Trimming cost V 6 bases and J 4 bases, with 18 bases left between them. The CDR3 is CSAHDGGIGTEAFF. The CDR3, as DNA: TGCAGTGCCCATGATGGCGGGATAGGCACTGAAGCTTTCTTT.

This clonotype was observed many times. The V call is TRBV21-1, the J call TRBJ1-3. TRBV21-1 is designated a pseudogene. The CDR3 contains 14 residues. The CDR3 bases are TGTGCCAGCAGCAAAGTCAGGACTGGAAACACCATATATTTT. Protein product: CASSKVRTGNTIYF.

Concerning this clonotype itself: At one boundary the junction diverges from the germline segment, which might be a read error. CDR3 sequence (DNA): TGCAGTGCTAGAGTTCAGGGGGTACGGGAGATCCAGTACTTC. Residues: CSARVQGVREIQYF. The chain uses TRBV20-1 and TRBJ2-5, with a possible D match to TRBD1 (7 bases). Germline V gene sequence: CDR1 DFQATT, CDR2 SNEGSKA (reference sequence). CDR3 length: 14 amino acids.

The chain joins TRBV7-6 to TRBJ1-1, with D unclear. CDR1 SGHVS and CDR2 FNYEAQ come from the germline V gene. The V end lost 7 bases, the J end lost 8 bases, and 17 bases lay between the germline ends. This CDR3 region has 13 residues. CDR3 in DNA: TGTGCCAGCACCGGGCTGGGTAGTCGCGAAGCTTTCTTT. This gives the protein CASTGLGSREAFF.

The table lists this clonotype with many counts. The gene calls are TRBV20-1 and TRBJ1-4, with 10 bases aligning to TRBD1. V was pared by 6 bases and J by 7 bases, with 11 bases of the junction left unmatched. CDR3 length equals 15 residues. Germline CDR1 DFQATT, CDR2 SNEGSKA (reference sequence). The DNA for the CDR3 is TGCAGTGCCACCCCGGGACAGGGGCTAGGTGAAAAACTGTTTTTT. Protein: CSATPGQGLGEKLFF.

This clonotype has at least ten counts. The CDR3: CASSKVEGPRCDYGYTF. Written as DNA, the CDR3 is TGTGCCAGCAGCAAAGTCGAAGGCCCCCGATGCGACTATGGCTACACCTTC. The chain links TRBV21-1 to TRBJ1-2; the D call of TRBD1 is as the table states it, not checked on the DNA. TRBV21-1 is tagged as a pseudogene. The CDR3 runs to 17 residues.

The chain has TRBV3-1 and TRBJ2-5, with 8 nucleotides matching TRBD2. CDR1 is LGHDT, CDR2 YNNKEL, per germline (reference sequence). V shed 2 bases, J shed 2 bases, and the junction held 13 bases outside the gene matches. The CDR3 spans 18 residues. In DNA, the CDR3 is TGTGCCAGCAGCCAACTAAGTGGCGGGGGGACCGTACAAGAGACCCAGTACTTC. It codes for CASSQLSGGGTVQETQYF.

This clonotype came up many times. The V and J genes are TRBV6-1 and TRBJ2-2, with D perhaps matching TRBD1 (6 bases). The ends were cut back, 5 bases at V and 2 bases at J, with 12 bases in the middle. The CDR3 contains 15 residues. From germline, CDR1 is MNHNS and CDR2 SASEGT. The CDR3 is CASSPGTTNTGELFF. In DNA, the CDR3 is TGTGCCAGCAGTCCCGGGACAACTAACACCGGGGAGCTGTTTTTT.

This clonotype was seen repeatedly, ten times or more. The CDR3 loop is CASSPRTDSGETQYF. CDR3 DNA: TGCGCCAGCAGCCCACGGACGGACAGCGGGGAGACCCAGTACTTC. V is TRBV5-1 and J is TRBJ2-5; D tentatively fits TRBD1 or TRBD2 (6 bases each). The CDR3 has 15 residues. V was cut by 4 bases and J by 5 bases, with 18 bases left in between. CDR1 is SGHRS, CDR2 YFSETQ, per germline.

This clonotype was observed many times. The chain couples TRBV5-1 to TRBJ1-2, with D possibly TRBD1 on 6 matching bases. V was cut by 0 bases and J by 4 bases, with 10 bases left in between. Germline V gene lookup returns CDR1 SGHRS and CDR2 YFSETQ. The length of the CDR3 is 14 residues. The CDR3 reads CASSLADSGYGYTF. DNA for the CDR3: TGCGCCAGCAGCTTGGCGGACAGCGGCTATGGCTACACCTTC.

This clonotype was seen repeatedly, ten times or more. The CDR3 DNA is TGTGCCAGCAGCCAAGATTGGGAAACAGGGGGTGAGACCCAGTACTTC. Translation: CASSQDWETGGETQYF. This rearrangement joins TRBV4-2 to TRBJ2-5, with 8 bases fitting TRBD1. Germline CDR1 reads LGHNA; CDR2 reads YNFKEQ. There are 16 residues in the CDR3. The trim removed 0 bases at V and 5 bases at J, leaving 8 bases unmatched.

There are many counts of this clonotype. The chain carries TRBV6-1 and TRBJ2-3; no clear D. This CDR3 comprises 17 residues. Per the germline V gene, CDR1 is MNHNS and CDR2 is SASEGT. The V gene lost 2 bases and the J gene lost 0 bases, with 15 bases spanning the gap. The CDR3 coding sequence is TGTGCCAGCAGTGAATCTGACTGGGGTTCTAGCACAGATACGCAGTATTTT. It codes for CASSESDWGSSTDTQYF.

This clonotype was seen repeatedly, ten times or more. The chain combines TRBV9 with TRBJ2-1; TRBD1 is a possible D gene (6 bases). Trimming cost V 4 bases and J 2 bases, with 10 bases left between them. There are 14 residues in the CDR3. Germline V gene data show CDR1 as SGDLS and CDR2 as YYNGEE. In DNA form, the CDR3 reads TGTGCCAGCAGCCAGGGGCCTCCCTACAATGAGCAGTTCTTC. It is translated as CASSQGPPYNEQFF. The full variable domain, its missing parts supplied by reference TRBV9 and TRBJ2-1, is DSGVTQTPKHLITATGQRVTLRCSPRSGDLSVYWYQQSLDQGLQFLIQYYNGEERAKGNILERFSAQQFPDLHSELNLSSLELGDSALYFCASSQGPPYNEQFFGPGTRLTVL.

This clonotype was recorded many times. The genes are TRBV7-2 and TRBJ2-5, with 7 bases lining up with TRBD1. The CDR3 has 13 amino acids. V shed 5 bases, J shed 6 bases, and the junction held 6 bases outside the gene matches. The germline gives CDR1 SGHTA, CDR2 FQGNSA. The CDR3 sequence is CASSDRESKTQYF. In DNA form, the CDR3 reads TGTGCCAGCAGCGACAGGGAGTCGAAGACCCAGTACTTC.

This clonotype has only a few counts. V and J are TRBV5-6 and TRBJ1-6, with unresolved D. Deletions cut 4 bases from V and 0 bases from J, with 14 bases between. CDR1 is SGHDT and CDR2 is YYEEEE in the germline V gene. The CDR3 sequence is 17 residues long. The CDR3 is CASSRRAPVSYNSPLHF. The CDR3 DNA sequence: TGTGCCAGCAGCAGACGGGCCCCTGTCTCCTATAATTCACCCCTCCACTTT.

This clonotype came up many times. The chain couples TRBV3-1 to TRBJ2-7, with TRBD2 matching over 12 bases. The junction had 5 bases not matched to a gene; V was cut back by 4 bases and J by 4 bases. CDR1 LGHDT and CDR2 YNNKEL come from the germline V gene (reference sequence). The CDR3 runs 15 residues. The CDR3 nucleotides read TGTGCCAGCAGCCTTCGGACTAGCGGGGTTTACGAGCAGTACTTC. It is translated as CASSLRTSGVYEQYF.

This clonotype was found many times. The V and J genes are TRBV29-1 and TRBJ2-5; 10 nucleotides line up with TRBD2. V lost 4 bases and J lost 4; bases outside the gene matches: 6. The CDR3 is 14 amino acids. Germline CDR1 reads SQVTM; CDR2 reads ANQGSEA. The CDR3 protein is CSVASLAGRETQYF. DNA for the CDR3: TGCAGCGTTGCTTCACTAGCGGGGAGAGAGACCCAGTACTTC.

This clonotype was observed a few times. This rearrangement joins TRBV20-1 to TRBJ1-2; D may be TRBD1 (5 bases). V shed 3 bases and J shed 4 bases, with 9 bases lying between them. The CDR3 spans 12 residues. CDR1 is DFQATT and CDR2 is SNEGSKA in the germline V gene (reference sequence). The DNA for the CDR3 is TGCAGTGCTAGCTTACAGGTCTATGGCTACACCTTC. This codes for CSASLQVYGYTF.

This clonotype was counted once. A read error may explain this, as a much larger clone is one base away. This CDR3 reads CASSSRARADTQYF. CDR3 in DNA: TGTGCCAGCAGCTCTAGGGCCCGGGCTGATACGCAGTATTTT. The rearrangement links TRBV3-1 to TRBJ2-3; the D is unclear. V was trimmed by 5 bases and J by 6 bases, leaving 15 bases between them. Germline CDR1 LGHDT, CDR2 YNNKEL (reference sequence). The CDR3 runs to 14 residues.

Many counts were recorded for this clonotype. The chain carries TRBV4-2 and TRBJ2-3, with TRBD2 matching over 10 bases. CDR1 is LGHNA, CDR2 YNFKEQ, per germline. With V trimmed by 1 base and J by 6 bases, 10 bases remained unmatched. This CDR3 contains 17 residues. CDR3 sequence reads: CASSQGSGGALGDTQYF. CDR3 sequence (DNA): TGTGCCAGCAGCCAAGGAAGCGGGGGGGCCTTAGGGGATACGCAGTATTTT.

This clonotype was found many times. The V gene is TRBV7-9, the J gene TRBJ1-1; D perhaps matches TRBD1 (6 bases). V gave up 2 bases and J gave up 10 bases, with 11 bases separating them. CDR1 is SEHNR, CDR2 FQNEAQ, per germline (reference sequence). The CDR3 is 12 amino acids. The CDR3 region is CASSLTGIRAFF. The CDR3 nucleotides are TGTGCCAGCAGCTTAACAGGGATCCGAGCTTTCTTT.

This clonotype was counted ten times or more. The chain couples TRBV5-1 to TRBJ2-1; no firm D call. The germline gives CDR1 SGHRS, CDR2 YFSETQ. Trimming removed 4 bases from V and 2 bases from J, with 4 bases in between. This CDR3 is built from 12 residues. Written as DNA, the CDR3 is TGCGCCAGCAGCACCGCCTACAATGAGCAGTTCTTC. This encodes CASSTAYNEQFF.

This clonotype came up many times. The chain employs TRBV5-1 and TRBJ2-7; D possibly uses TRBD1 or TRBD2 (5 bases each). From germline, CDR1 is SGHRS and CDR2 YFSETQ. V dropped 1 base and J dropped 1 base, with 12 bases sitting between them. The CDR3 extends over 15 amino acids. The CDR3 DNA follows: TGCGCCAGCAGCTTGACTGGGGGTGGTTCCTACGAGCAGTACGTC. The encoded protein is CASSLTGGGSYEQYV.

In its sample, this clonotype was seen a few times. The junction differs from germline at one of its ends, possibly a read error. J is TRBJ1-6 and V is TRBV7-8; 8 bases fit TRBD1. The CDR3 loop spans 13 amino acids. The V gene's germline CDR1 is SGHVS and CDR2 FQNEAQ. CDR3 sequence: CASSFQGASGRDF. CDR3 DNA: TGTGCCAGCAGCTTTCAGGGGGCTAGCGGCCGGGACTTT.